The TCR beta chain under discussion was sequenced for a study of regulatory T cells in long-lasting Graves disease. Investigators prepared the TCR beta libraries by applying iRepertoire HTBI primers and Arm-PCR of CDR3 regions. TCRdb analysed the multiplex PCR reads with MiXCR anew, one entry per CDR3 protein. The sample lists 400,000 to 500,000 distinct CDR3 sequences, around a fifth seen once, with 14% in the top ten. Time point specified: persistent/refractory GD, antithyroid drugs over 5 years with positive TRAb. Scientists built the TCR library using RNA that was extracted from PBMCs. It was by American Thyroid Association guidelines that Graves' disease was diagnosed. Patient provenance is recorded as an endocrinology department in Xi'an, China. Study-wide findings and caveats: Persistent patients shared more public clonotypes (about 2,700) than newly diagnosed patients (over 900).

This clonotype has at least ten counts. The antigen is not known. The clonotype was recovered from a female donor with Graves disease. The sequencing here drew on peripheral blood mononuclear cells (PBMCs), taken when the disease was refractory, from a patient treated with antithyroid drugs.

The CDR3 region is CASSEATNSGNTIYF. In DNA form, the CDR3 reads TGTGCCAGCAGTGAGGCCACCAACTCTGGAAACACCATATATTTT. This chain joins TRBV2 and TRBJ1-3, with D hard to call. V lost 3 bases to trimming and J lost 0 bases, with 9 bases between them. The germline V gene encodes CDR1 SNHLY and CDR2 FYNNEI. The CDR3 covers 15 residues.